This entry lists 32 T cell receptor beta chains sequenced from one sample in a study of blood T cell repertoires in COVID-19 (dated by TCRdb to between 2020 and 2021). Receptor amplification or capture employed the immunoSEQ multiplex PCR assay. The clones in this table, taken by TCRdb from immuneACCESS, are in-frame only. Not every clone is retained; where verified, under half of the shortfall comes from an unresolved V gene, and the cause of the rest is unknown. Counted in this sample were under 130,000 clones; 75% to 90% of them appeared once. The ten largest clones represent 32% of the sample. The sample comprised peripheral blood. The receptors stem from a woman aged 80 or over with acute or convalescent COVID-19.

The J gene is TRBJ2-2, the V gene TRBV7-3, with D possibly matching TRBD2 (6 bases). Germline CDR1 SGHTA, CDR2 FQGTGA. Trimming shortened V by 5 bases and J by 1 base, and 8 bases separated the two germline ends. The CDR3 spans 14 residues. The CDR3 here is CASSAGQNTGELFF. CDR3 sequence (DNA): TGTGCCAGCAGCGCGGGGCAGAACACCGGGGAGCTGTTTTTT.

This chain joins TRBV7-9 and TRBJ1-6; TRBD1 matches at 8 bases. Germline V gene sequence: CDR1 SEHNR, CDR2 FQNEAQ (reference sequence). CDR3 length equals 15 residues. With 5 bases clipped from V and 7 bases from J, the junction kept 7 bases outside the gene matches. CDR3 coding DNA: TGTGCCAGCAGCACGGGGACAGGCCAAAATTCACCCCTCCACTTT. It codes for CASSTGTGQNSPLHF. Supplemented by reference TRBV7-9 and TRBJ1-6, the full variable domain reads DTGVSQNPRHKITKRGQNVTFRCDPISEHNRLYWYRQTLGQGPEFLTYFQNEAQLEKSRLLSDRFSAERPKGSFSTLEIQRTEQGDSAMYLCASSTGTGQNSPLHFGNGTRLTVT.

This chain connects TRBV30 to TRBJ2-1, with TRBD2 matching over 16 bases. V was pared by 3 bases and J by 4 bases, with 6 bases of the junction left unmatched. This CDR3 has 17 amino acids. Looked up from germline, CDR1 is GTSNPN and CDR2 is SVGIG (reference sequence). The CDR3 coding sequence is TGTGCCTGGAGGGGACTAGCGGGGGGGCGAGGGTACAATGAGCAGTTCTTC. This sequence encodes CAWRGLAGGRGYNEQFF. Using reference TRBV30 and TRBJ2-1 for the parts outside the CDR3, the full variable domain is SQTIHQWPATLVQPVGSPLSLECTVEGTSNPNLYWYRQAAGRGLQLLFYSVGIGQISSEVPQNLSASRPQDRQFILSSKKLLLSDSGFYLCAWRGLAGGRGYNEQFFGPGTRLTVL.

The rearrangement joins TRBV2 to TRBJ2-7; D is unclear. This CDR3 is 13 amino acids long. Germline CDR1 and CDR2: SNHLY and FYNNEI. Trimming pared 2 bases from V and 0 bases from J, leaving 5 bases between. The CDR3 DNA sequence: TGTGCCAGCAGTGAACCTAACTCCTACGAGCAGTACTTC. Amino acids: CASSEPNSYEQYF.

The J gene is TRBJ2-3, the V gene TRBV5-1; D call uncertain. V was shortened by 3 bases and J by 1 base, with 12 bases between the two germline ends. The V gene's germline CDR1 is SGHRS and CDR2 YFSETQ. CDR3 length: 15 amino acids. The CDR3 DNA reads as TGCGCCAGCAGCTGGAGCCCCGTGGGCACAGATACGCAGTATTTT. It specifies CASSWSPVGTDTQYF.

V usage is TRBV19 and J usage is TRBJ1-1; D might be TRBD1 (6 bases). This CDR3 has 13 amino acids. The ends were cut back, 7 bases at V and 5 bases at J, with 14 bases in the middle. The germline V gene has CDR1 LNHDA and CDR2 SQIVND (reference sequence). This CDR3 is CASKGWGRTEAFF. The CDR3 nucleotides are TGTGCCAGTAAAGGTTGGGGGCGGACTGAAGCTTTCTTT.

This chain links TRBV7-2 with TRBJ2-7; unclear D gene. V shed 4 bases and J shed 0 bases, with 10 bases lying between them. Germline V gene data show CDR1 as SGHTA and CDR2 as FQGNSA. The CDR3 contains 14 residues. The CDR3 spells CASSSWNSSYEQYF. The DNA of the CDR3 is TGTGCCAGCAGCTCCTGGAACAGCTCCTACGAGCAGTACTTC.

This rearrangement joins TRBV5-8 to TRBJ2-7; TRBD2 might be the D (6 bases). The germline V gene encodes CDR1 SGHTS and CDR2 YDEGEE. The V gene lost 0 bases and the J gene lost 4 bases, with 11 bases spanning the gap. CDR3 size: 14 residues. In nucleotides, the CDR3 is TGTGCCAGCAGCTTGGGGAGGGCCAAATACGAGCAGTACTTC. Translated: CASSLGRAKYEQYF.

The gene calls are TRBV3-1 (or the pseudogene TRBV3-2) and TRBJ1-2; 11 bases match TRBD1. The CDR3 loop spans 14 amino acids. Per the germline V gene, CDR1 is LGHDT and CDR2 is YNNKEL (reference sequence). With V trimmed by 4 bases and J by 7 bases, 5 bases remained unmatched. The CDR3 sequence is CASSPGQGAGGYTF. Here the CDR3 DNA reads TGTGCCAGCAGCCCAGGACAGGGGGCGGGTGGCTACACCTTC.

The chain carries TRBV5-6 and TRBJ2-1, with 8 bases lining up with TRBD1. The germline V gene encodes CDR1 SGHDT and CDR2 YYEEEE. V lost 5 bases, J lost 5 bases, and 3 bases stayed unmatched. The CDR3 sequence is 13 residues long. The DNA for the CDR3 is TGTGCCAGCAGGGGGACAGGCCACAATGAGCAGTTCTTC. Its translation is CASRGTGHNEQFF.

The chain is built from TRBV2 and TRBJ2-7; 10 bases are shared with TRBD2. After removal of 7 bases from V and 4 bases from J, the junction contained 7 bases not matched to a gene. The CDR3 has 14 residues. The germline V gene encodes CDR1 SNHLY and CDR2 FYNNEI. The CDR3 reads CASTTASGGYEQYF. The DNA for the CDR3 is TGTGCCAGCACTACGGCTAGCGGGGGATACGAGCAGTACTTC. The full variable domain, its missing parts supplied by reference TRBV2 and TRBJ2-7, is EPEVTQTPSHQVTQMGQEVILRCVPISNHLYFYWYRQILGQKVEFLVSFYNNEISEKSEIFDDQFSVERPDGSNFTLKIRSTKLEDSAMYFCASTTASGGYEQYFGPGTRLTVT.

This clone was found once. The chain joins TRBV18 to TRBJ1-2; 9 bases match TRBD1. Germline V gene lookup returns CDR1 KGHSH and CDR2 LQKENI. The CDR3 consists of 16 residues. V shed 1 base, J shed 2 bases, and the junction held 5 bases outside the gene matches. Written as DNA, the CDR3 is TGTGCCAGCTCACCACTTTCGGGACAGGGAAACTATGGCTACACCTTC. This sequence encodes CASSPLSGQGNYGYTF.

The rearrangement uses TRBV18 and TRBJ2-5; D may be TRBD1 (5 bases). CDR3 size: 13 residues. Deletions cut 6 bases from V and 5 bases from J, with 13 bases between. Germline-derived CDR1 and CDR2 are KGHSH and LQKENI. The CDR3 loop is CASSRDPGETQYF. The CDR3 DNA sequence: TGTGCCAGCTCCCGAGACCCAGGGGAGACCCAGTACTTC.

The V call is TRBV18, the J call TRBJ2-6; D gene ambiguous. The V gene's germline CDR1 is KGHSH and CDR2 LQKENI. The CDR3 has 14 amino acids. Trimming stripped 3 bases from V and 4 bases from J, with 7 bases between. The DNA for the CDR3 is TGTGCCAGCTCACCTACAACAGGGGCCAACGTCCTGACTTTC. Encoded protein: CASSPTTGANVLTF.

CDR3 bases: TGCGCCAGCAGCCAAGAGCGGGGGGGCTTTATCGATAAGCAGTTCTTC. It codes for CASSQERGGFIDKQFF. V gene TRBV4-1 combines with J gene TRBJ2-1; 9 bases align to TRBD2. In germline, CDR1 is MGHRA, CDR2 YSYEKL. Trimming removed 0 bases from V and 11 bases from J; junction bases left unmatched: 11. CDR3 length: 16 residues.

This chain joins TRBV19 and TRBJ1-5, with D perhaps TRBD1 (5 bases). The V end lost 7 bases, the J end lost 4 bases, and 14 bases lay between the germline ends. Germline values: CDR1 LNHDA, CDR2 SQIVND (reference sequence). This CDR3 comprises 14 residues. CDR3 in amino acids: CASIGRAPNQPQHF. DNA for the CDR3: TGTGCCAGTATCGGCAGGGCCCCTAATCAGCCCCAGCATTTT.

The chain's CDR3 is CASSRSTGSYGYTF. DNA of the CDR3: TGTGCCAGCAGTCGATCGACAGGGAGTTATGGCTACACCTTC. This chain connects TRBV6-6 to TRBJ1-2; 7 bases are a match to TRBD1. The junction had 8 bases not matched to a gene; V was cut back by 5 bases and J by 5 bases. This CDR3 is built from 14 residues. Germline V lookup: CDR1 MNHNY, CDR2 SVGAGI (reference sequence).

The chain links TRBV7-2 to TRBJ1-5, with no clear D. CDR1 is SGHTA and CDR2 is FQGNSA in the germline V gene. V shed 3 bases and J shed 4 bases, with 7 bases lying between them. CDR3 length equals 13 residues. The CDR3 bases are TGTGCCAGCAGCTTCTCTTCGAATCAGCCCCAGCATTTT. Protein sequence: CASSFSSNQPQHF.

This chain joins TRBV28 and TRBJ2-2, with D perhaps matching TRBD2 (6 bases). CDR3 length: 21 residues. Germline V gene sequence: CDR1 MDHEN, CDR2 SYDVKM. Trimming shortened V by 4 bases and J by 0 bases, and 27 bases separated the two germline ends. CDR3 amino acids: CASSSGGIWWKNRTNTGELFF. CDR3 sequence (DNA): TGTGCCAGCAGTTCAGGAGGGATTTGGTGGAAGAATAGAACGAACACCGGGGAGCTGTTTTTT.

In DNA, the CDR3 is TGTGCCAGCACCAAAACAGGGAACTATGGCTACACCTTC. This sequence encodes CASTKTGNYGYTF. V and J are TRBV12-3 or TRBV12-4 and TRBJ1-2, with D perhaps matching TRBD1 (6 bases). The V end was cut by 7 bases, the J end by 2 bases, with 11 bases between. The CDR3 has 13 residues.

V and J are TRBV10-3 and TRBJ2-7; tentatively, D is TRBD1 (6 bases). Germline values: CDR1 ENHRY, CDR2 SYGVKD. Trimming pared 8 bases from V and 0 bases from J, leaving 17 bases between. The CDR3 covers 15 residues. The DNA of the CDR3 is TGTGCCATCTCCGCTTGGACAGCGAGCTCCTACGAGCAGTACTTC. Encoded protein: CAISAWTASSYEQYF.

The V and J genes are TRBV2 and TRBJ2-5, with TRBD2 matching over 9 bases. Per germline, CDR1 SNHLY and CDR2 FYNNEI. The CDR3 extends over 15 amino acids. Trimming took 6 bases from V and 5 from J; bases not matched to a gene: 10. The CDR3 DNA sequence: TGTGCCAGCAGATCCTGGCGGGGGGGCCCTGAGACCCAGTACTTC. This translates into CASRSWRGGPETQYF. The full variable domain, with the rest looked up from reference TRBV2 and TRBJ2-5, is EPEVTQTPSHQVTQMGQEVILRCVPISNHLYFYWYRQILGQKVEFLVSFYNNEISEKSEIFDDQFSVERPDGSNFTLKIRSTKLEDSAMYFCASRSWRGGPETQYFGPGTRLLVL.

The chain combines TRBV21-1 with TRBJ2-5; the DNA was not used to check the table's D call, TRBD1. TRBV21-1 is given as a pseudogene. The CDR3 is 15 residues long. CDR3 amino acids: CASSKGTGVQETQYF. DNA for the CDR3: TGTGCCAGCAGCAAAGGTACAGGGGTCCAAGAGACCCAGTACTTC.

The chain employs TRBV27 and TRBJ2-2; TRBD2 aligns across 7 bases. The CDR3 extends over 16 amino acids. The ends lost 6 bases at V and 3 bases at J; junction bases unmatched: 10. CDR1 and CDR2 from the germline V gene are MNHEY and SMNVEV (reference sequence). CDR3 region: CASRHMTRGDTGELFF. In DNA form, the CDR3 reads TGTGCCAGCAGACACATGACCCGGGGGGACACCGGGGAGCTGTTTTTT.

The chain has TRBV18 and TRBJ1-6; D is perhaps TRBD1 (5 bases). V lost 1 base to trimming and J lost 5 bases, with 9 bases between them. The germline V gene encodes CDR1 KGHSH and CDR2 LQKENI. This CDR3 has 15 residues. The CDR3 loop reads CASSPLSGNNSPLHF. CDR3 nucleotide sequence: TGTGCCAGCTCACCACTTTCAGGGAATAATTCACCCCTCCACTTT.

The chain uses TRBV4-3 and TRBJ2-6, with D possibly TRBD2 on 6 matching bases. V dropped 4 bases and J dropped 2 bases, with 12 bases sitting between them. CDR3 length: 16 residues. Germline V CDR1 and CDR2: LGHNA, YSLEER. CDR3 region: CASSPRRETGANVLTF. The CDR3 DNA is TGCGCCAGCAGCCCTAGACGGGAGACTGGGGCCAACGTCCTGACTTTC.

This chain joins TRBV11-2 and TRBJ1-2; D is uncertain. Trimming removed 5 bases at V and 8 bases at J, with 12 bases between. Germline CDR1 reads SGHAT; CDR2 reads FQNNGV. The CDR3 runs 12 residues. CDR3 amino acids: CASSKWAGGYTF. For the CDR3, the DNA is TGTGCCAGCAGCAAATGGGCGGGAGGCTACACCTTC.

This clone has more than one count but fewer than ten. This chain links TRBV5-1 with TRBJ1-1; a possible D gene is TRBD1 (6 bases). Germline loops: CDR1 SGHRS, CDR2 YFSETQ. The CDR3 sequence is 16 residues long. V lost 3 bases to trimming and J lost 2 bases, with 17 bases between them. The CDR3 protein is CASSSRDKRHNTEAFF. In DNA form, the CDR3 reads TGCGCCAGCAGCTCCCGGGACAAACGACACAACACTGAAGCTTTCTTT.

The rearrangement uses TRBV7-8 and TRBJ1-2; D gene uncertain. V gave up 1 base and J gave up 4 bases, with 7 bases separating them. Germline CDR1 SGHVS, CDR2 FQNEAQ. There are 13 residues in the CDR3. In nucleotides, the CDR3 is TGTGCCAGCAGCTTAGGGGCAGTCTATGGCTACACCTTC. Translation: CASSLGAVYGYTF.

This clone occurred once. The gene calls are TRBV15 and TRBJ2-1; TRBD2 aligns across 10 bases. The CDR3 covers 19 residues. The V gene end was trimmed by 0 bases and the J gene end by 7 bases; junction bases not matched to a gene: 15. The germline V gene has CDR1 LNHNV and CDR2 YYDKDF (reference sequence). The CDR3 nucleotides are TGTGCCACCAGCAGAGATCGTCTTCTTTCGAGCGGGGGGGCGAATGAGCAGTTCTTC. It is translated as CATSRDRLLSSGGANEQFF.

CDR3 protein: CASSLGLMGAKNIQYF. The CDR3 nucleotides are TGTGCCAGCAGTCTCGGACTTATGGGGGCCAAAAACATTCAGTACTTC. This rearrangement joins TRBV28 to TRBJ2-4, with a tentative D call TRBD2 (5 bases). With 5 bases removed from V and 1 base from J, the gap between germline ends came to 15 bases. This CDR3 spans 16 amino acids. The germline CDR1 and CDR2 sequences are MDHEN and SYDVKM. Using reference TRBV28 and TRBJ2-4 for the parts outside the CDR3, the full variable domain is DVKVTQSSRYLVKRTGEKVFLECVQDMDHENMFWYRQDPGLGLRLIYFSYDVKMKEKGDIPEGYSVSREKKERFSLILESASTNQTSMYLCASSLGLMGAKNIQYFGAGTRLSVL.

The chain joins TRBV5-4 to TRBJ1-2; D is perhaps TRBD1 (6 bases). The CDR3 contains 13 residues. Germline V gene data show CDR1 as SGHNT and CDR2 as YYREEE (reference sequence). Trimming shortened V by 3 bases and J by 5 bases, and 11 bases separated the two germline ends. Here the CDR3 DNA reads TGTGCCAGCAGCTCAGGGGTCGGATATGGCTACACCTTC. It is translated as CASSSGVGYGYTF.